This record looks at one T cell receptor beta chain sequence and its context. This record belongs to a study of blood T cell repertoires in COVID-19. About the research overall: The United States, Italy and Spain provided the acute and convalescent COVID-19 samples. The analysed material was cDNA or gDNA that came from T cells, B-cell-depleted T cells, or PBMCs.

The CDR3 extends over 14 amino acids. Trimming took off 2 bases at V and 4 bases at J, with 9 bases between the two ends. Germline V gene lookup returns CDR1 MDHEN and CDR2 SYDVKM. As processed by the authors: The authors estimated nucleated cell counts from reference gene primer amplification. This table comes from immunoSEQ multiplex PCR, and its TCRdb copy is limited to in-frame clones, with some not included. V, J and clone size are taken as reported in that table, and D and trimming were inferred from the DNA itself. This table holds 40,000 to 55,000 clones, around 84% found once. The chain recombines TRBV28 with TRBJ1-3; D call uncertain. This TCR was sampled from a man over 45 with acute or convalescent COVID-19. Sequencing used peripheral blood. The CDR3 region has the DNA TGTGCCAGCAGTTTAGGCAGCGAGGGAAACACCATATATTTT. It specifies CASSLGSEGNTIYF.